This T cell receptor beta chain came from a study of blood T cells in healthy people across ages (dated by TCRdb to between 2014 and 2017). General notes on the study: In model experiments, template switching captured about one uniquely barcoded TCR beta cDNA molecule for every two T cells. For two donors (one aged 18 to 30 and one aged 80 or older), the study analyzed two additional independent replicas of 1 million unique cDNA reads from the same blood draw. Donors were grouped into four age groups: young (average roughly 17 years), middle-aged (less than 40), aged (about 59) and long-lived (around 80). To avoid experimental bias, donors of different ages were distributed randomly across sequencing lanes. The study measured age-related changes in TCR beta repertoire diversity using deep sequencing normalized with unique cDNA molecular identifiers. Broad study findings and their caveats: Because profiling used bulk unsorted PBMCs, naive and antigen-experienced compartments could not be compared conclusively. Compared with the aged group, more naive CD4+ T cells, fewer expanded clones and increased TCR diversity were shown by the long-lived group, suggesting age selection. Observed TCR beta diversity per million T cells fell roughly linearly with age, and a significant reduction was already apparent by age around 40. Because the CMV infection status of the donors was unknown, age-related changes in expanded clonotypes may potentially have been confounded. Total diversity estimates from one million sequenced T cells were considered lower bounds and underestimates. A strong correlation was found between observed TCR beta diversity and the percentage of naive T cells measured by flow cytometry.

For this clonotype: No antigen is known for it. Base qualities are not at hand, and no much larger clone is one base apart.

The CDR3 runs 15 amino acids, cysteine and phenylalanine included. Of the read, only the CDR3 DNA is kept; its 45 bases are in frame from base 1. At the junction V is shortened by 2 bases and J by 6 bases, with 14 bases in between. The germline V gene encodes CDR1 MDHEN and CDR2 SYDVKM. Library construction relied on 5' RACE. For sequencing, an Illumina HiSeq 2500 was employed. A second PCR of about 7 to 12 cycles was run with a J-beta primer mix and a sample-barcoded 5' primer. Each TCR beta cDNA molecule received a unique molecular identifier from a template-switch 5' adaptor carrying 12 random nucleotides. Each sample yielded at least 3 million CDR3-containing paired-end reads. The Mint cDNA synthesis kit, primed by a TRBC-specific oligonucleotide, was used to synthesize first-strand cDNA from all RNA. Following uracil-DNA glycosylase treatment, all cDNA underwent a first 18-cycle PCR with the universal primers M1SS and BC2_uni_R. The authors' analysis ran thus. Each sample was normalized by randomly selecting 1 million high-quality reads, each carrying a distinct molecular identifier. Instead of being binned into consensus sequences, reads that shared molecular identifiers were thrown out. MiTCR, run with a Q25 quality threshold and the strictest error-elimination algorithm, handled CDR3 identification, clonotype clustering and error correction. A nonparametric unseen species model with Euler transformation was used to estimate a lower bound on total TCR beta diversity. TCRdb reran the public reads through fastp at Q25 and MiXCR, keeping productive beta chains. Rows are unified per CDR3 protein, each entry keeping the most common DNA and genes. TCRdb's processing, not the study's, gives the V and J calls here. Counted in this sample were 1.5 million or so distinct CDR3 sequences; 35% to 45% of them appeared once. The ten largest clones represent approximately 4% of the sample.

The roughly 38 donors, aged roughly 6 to 100 years, were systemically healthy Caucasian individuals from Russia. Each donor gave ten milliliters of peripheral blood, collected into EDTA-treated Vacutainer tubes. Ficoll-Paque density-gradient centrifugation was used to isolate PBMCs, with at least 6.5 million per sample. Trizol reagent was used to extract total RNA from the PBMCs, yielding at least 6 micrograms per sample. The percentages of naive CD45RAhigh/CD27high T cells were determined by flow cytometry on a PBMC aliquot from every donor. The specimen sequenced was blood. The source is a woman younger than 35 in good health. The chain employs TRBV28 and TRBJ2-1, and TRBD1 may be the D gene, going by 6 matching bases. The CDR3: CASSLNYRVGNEQFF. The DNA sequence is TGTGCCAGCAGTTTAAATTACAGGGTAGGCAATGAGCAGTTCTTC. Where the CDR3 stops, the reference TRBV28 and TRBJ2-1 genes take over; the full variable domain is DVKVTQSSRYLVKRTGEKVFLECVQDMDHENMFWYRQDPGLGLRLIYFSYDVKMKEKGDIPEGYSVSREKKERFSLILESASTNQTSMYLCASSLNYRVGNEQFFGPGTRLTVL.